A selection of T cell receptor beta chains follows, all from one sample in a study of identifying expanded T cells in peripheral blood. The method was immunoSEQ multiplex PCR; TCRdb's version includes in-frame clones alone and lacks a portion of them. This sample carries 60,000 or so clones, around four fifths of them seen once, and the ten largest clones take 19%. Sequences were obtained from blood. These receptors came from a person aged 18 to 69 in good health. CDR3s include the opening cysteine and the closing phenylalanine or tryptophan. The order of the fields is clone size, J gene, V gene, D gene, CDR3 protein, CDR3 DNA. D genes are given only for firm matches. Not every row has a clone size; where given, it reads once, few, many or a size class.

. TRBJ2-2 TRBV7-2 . CASSLRGNTGELFF TGTGCCAGCAGCTTAAGGGGGAACACCGGGGAGCTGTTTTTT
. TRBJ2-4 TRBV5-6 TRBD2 CASSFEAGGRGNIQYF TGTGCCAGCAGCTTTGAAGCGGGGGGGCGCGGAAACATTCAGTACTTC
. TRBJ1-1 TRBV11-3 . CASSQGTGNTEAFF TGTGCCAGCAGTCAGGGGACGGGGAACACTGAAGCTTTCTTT
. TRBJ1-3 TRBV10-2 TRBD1 CATGARKDRVLSGNTIYF TGCGCCACTGGAGCCCGTAAAGACAGGGTCCTCTCTGGAAACACCATATATTTT
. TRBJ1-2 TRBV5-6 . CASSLYTEHYGYTF TGTGCCAGCAGCTTGTATACAGAGCACTATGGCTACACCTTC
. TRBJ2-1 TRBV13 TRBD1 CASSRDRPSYNEQFF TGTGCCAGCAGCCGGGACAGGCCGTCATACAATGAGCAGTTCTTC
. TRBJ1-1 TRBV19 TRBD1 CATADRVSEAFF TGTGCCACTGCGGACAGGGTGTCTGAAGCTTTCTTT
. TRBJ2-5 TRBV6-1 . CASSGGLVQETQYF TGTGCCAGCAGTGGTGGGCTCGTCCAAGAGACCCAGTACTTC
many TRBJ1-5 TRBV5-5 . CASSLNAGVYQPQHF TGTGCCAGCAGCTTGAATGCAGGGGTTTATCAGCCCCAGCATTTT
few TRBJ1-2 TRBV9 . CASSRGSGFNYGYTF TGTGCCAGCAGCCGCGGGTCTGGCTTTAACTATGGCTACACCTTC
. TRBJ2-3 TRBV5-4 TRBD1 CASSDRQGAPSTDTQYF TGTGCCAGCAGCGATAGACAGGGTGCCCCTAGCACAGATACGCAGTATTTT